This section outlines one T cell receptor beta chain sequence together with its context. The data belong to a study of blood T cell repertoires in COVID-19. Overall study: Samples taken during acute and convalescent COVID-19 were collected in the United States, Italy and Spain. Sources were T cells, B-cell-depleted T cells, or PBMCs; the material itself was cDNA or gDNA.

Per the study methods: The assay estimated nucleated cells by amplifying reference gene primers. TCRdb keeps only in-frame clones here, not all; method: immunoSEQ multiplex PCR. V, J and clone size are taken as reported in that table, and D and trimming were inferred from the DNA itself. The repertoire holds 99,000 or so clones, with about 76% as singletons. This CDR3 spans 14 amino acids. Germline CDR1 GTSNPN, CDR2 SVGIG (reference sequence). V gave up 5 bases and J gave up 10 bases; unmatched junction bases: 8. The TCR was taken from a woman in her 70s with acute or convalescent COVID-19. The chain couples TRBV30 to TRBJ1-6; TRBD1 aligns across 10 bases. Sequenced input: peripheral blood. The CDR3 here is CAWGGDRGNSPLHF. In DNA, the CDR3 is TGTGCCTGGGGCGGGGACAGGGGAAACTCACCCCTCCACTTT. Variable domain in full (rest from reference TRBV30 and TRBJ1-6): SQTIHQWPATLVQPVGSPLSLECTVEGTSNPNLYWYRQAAGRGLQLLFYSVGIGQISSEVPQNLSASRPQDRQFILSSKKLLLSDSGFYLCAWGGDRGNSPLHFGNGTRLTVT.